The rows below give T cell receptor beta chains drawn from one sample of a study of cytomegalovirus exposure and HLA in healthy donors. The method was immunoSEQ multiplex PCR; TCRdb's version includes in-frame clones alone and lacks a portion of them. The sample includes 100,000 to 150,000 clones, 80% to 90% of them seen just once. Material: PBMCs. The receptors here all came from a woman aged 40 to 50 in good health and CMV-seropositive. Both conserved end residues are part of each CDR3. A D gene is named only where the DNA matches it firmly. Clone size appears in some rows only: once, few, many, or a class for an expanded clone.

d_gene: .; abundance: .; v_gene: TRBV19; j_gene: TRBJ2-1; CDR3aa: CASSIKQFREQFF; CDR3nt: TGTGCCAGTAGTATAAAACAGTTTCGCGAGCAGTTCTTC
d_gene: TRBD1; abundance: .; v_gene: TRBV5-6; j_gene: TRBJ1-2; CDR3aa: CASSLANGQGASYTF; CDR3nt: TGTGCCAGCAGCTTGGCCAACGGACAGGGGGCAAGCTACACCTTC
d_gene: TRBD2; abundance: .; v_gene: TRBV9; j_gene: TRBJ2-7; CDR3aa: CASSVGTSGGSYEQYF; CDR3nt: TGTGCCAGCAGCGTAGGAACTAGCGGGGGGTCCTACGAGCAGTACTTC
d_gene: .; abundance: .; v_gene: TRBV7-2; j_gene: TRBJ1-3; CDR3aa: CASSSSQVSGNTIYF; CDR3nt: TGTGCCAGCAGCTCCTCACAGGTCTCTGGAAACACCATATATTTT
d_gene: TRBD2; abundance: .; v_gene: TRBV7-9; j_gene: TRBJ2-3; CDR3aa: CASSFPKGGFRADTQYF; CDR3nt: TGTGCCAGCAGCTTCCCCAAGGGAGGGTTCAGAGCAGATACGCAGTATTTT
d_gene: TRBD2; abundance: .; v_gene: TRBV25-1; j_gene: TRBJ2-2; CDR3aa: CASRSGGTGELFF; CDR3nt: TGTGCCAGCCGATCGGGGGGCACCGGGGAGCTGTTTTTT
d_gene: .; abundance: .; v_gene: TRBV27; j_gene: TRBJ1-5; CDR3aa: CASSFSSYQPQHF; CDR3nt: TGTGCCAGCAGTTTTAGCTCCTATCAGCCCCAGCATTTT
d_gene: TRBD1; abundance: few; v_gene: TRBV27; j_gene: TRBJ1-2; CDR3aa: CASSLLGQGYGYTF; CDR3nt: TGTGCCAGCAGTTTGTTGGGACAGGGGTATGGCTACACCTTC
d_gene: .; abundance: few; v_gene: TRBV7-2; j_gene: TRBJ2-5; CDR3aa: CASSWGVVEEQYF; CDR3nt: TGTGCCAGCAGCTGGGGGGTAGTCGAGGAGCAGTACTTC
d_gene: .; abundance: .; v_gene: TRBV7-3; j_gene: TRBJ1-2; CDR3aa: CASSPSRGGSRNGYTF; CDR3nt: TGTGCCAGCAGCCCGAGTAGGGGGGGCTCTAGGAATGGCTACACCTTC
d_gene: .; abundance: .; v_gene: TRBV7-8; j_gene: TRBJ2-2; CDR3aa: CASSLVFRVVELFF; CDR3nt: TGTGCCAGCAGCTTAGTGTTCAGGGTGGTAGAGCTGTTTTTT
d_gene: TRBD1; abundance: few; v_gene: TRBV5-1; j_gene: TRBJ1-1; CDR3aa: CASSWDRANTEAFF; CDR3nt: TGCGCCAGCAGCTGGGACAGGGCGAACACTGAAGCTTTCTTT
d_gene: .; abundance: .; v_gene: TRBV5-1; j_gene: TRBJ2-3; CDR3aa: CASSFRDTSTDTQYF; CDR3nt: TGCGCCAGCAGCTTCCGGGACACCAGCACAGATACGCAGTATTTT
d_gene: TRBD1; abundance: .; v_gene: TRBV28; j_gene: TRBJ1-5; CDR3aa: CASRDSGTGYDQPQHF; CDR3nt: TGTGCCAGCAGGGATTCCGGGACAGGCTACGATCAGCCCCAGCATTTT
d_gene: .; abundance: .; v_gene: TRBV5-1; j_gene: TRBJ2-7; CDR3aa: CASSFREPYEQYF; CDR3nt: TGCGCCAGCAGCTTTAGGGAGCCCTACGAGCAGTACTTC
d_gene: .; abundance: .; v_gene: TRBV9; j_gene: TRBJ2-3; CDR3aa: CASSLTSSTDTQYF; CDR3nt: TGTGCCAGCAGCCTGACTAGTAGCACAGATACGCAGTATTTT
d_gene: .; abundance: .; v_gene: TRBV27; j_gene: TRBJ2-1; CDR3aa: CASSRGSYNEQFF; CDR3nt: TGTGCCAGCAGTAGAGGTTCCTACAATGAGCAGTTCTTC
d_gene: .; abundance: once; v_gene: TRBV7-9; j_gene: TRBJ2-3; CDR3aa: CASSFEAGMNTQYF; CDR3nt: TGTGCCAGCAGCTTCGAGGCGGGGATGAATACGCAGTATTTT
d_gene: .; abundance: .; v_gene: TRBV27; j_gene: TRBJ1-2; CDR3aa: CASSPSFFRGYTF; CDR3nt: TGTGCCAGCAGTCCCAGTTTTTTCAGGGGTTACACCTTC
d_gene: .; abundance: .; v_gene: TRBV9; j_gene: TRBJ1-3; CDR3aa: CASSVALEATFPEGNTIYF; CDR3nt: TGTGCCAGCAGCGTAGCGCTGGAGGCCACCTTTCCGGAAGGAAACACCATATATTTT
d_gene: .; abundance: .; v_gene: TRBV10-3; j_gene: TRBJ1-6; CDR3aa: CAISERGEGINSPLHF; CDR3nt: TGTGCCATCAGTGAGCGGGGGGAAGGGATAAATTCACCCCTCCACTTT
d_gene: TRBD2; abundance: .; v_gene: TRBV28; j_gene: TRBJ2-5; CDR3aa: CASRTSGSFPETQYF; CDR3nt: TGTGCCAGCAGAACTAGCGGGAGCTTCCCGGAGACCCAGTACTTC
d_gene: TRBD2; abundance: .; v_gene: TRBV9; j_gene: TRBJ2-7; CDR3aa: CASSVDGTNYYEQYF; CDR3nt: TGTGCCAGCAGCGTAGACGGGACTAACTACTACGAGCAGTACTTC
d_gene: TRBD1; abundance: .; v_gene: TRBV5-1; j_gene: TRBJ1-6; CDR3aa: CASSPQGQVNNSPLHF; CDR3nt: TGCGCCAGCAGCCCGCAGGGACAGGTGAATAATTCACCCCTCCACTTT
d_gene: .; abundance: .; v_gene: TRBV6-4; j_gene: TRBJ2-3; CDR3aa: CASSDSGAAKDTQYF; CDR3nt: TGTGCCAGCAGTGACTCTGGGGCTGCCAAAGATACGCAGTATTTT
d_gene: .; abundance: .; v_gene: TRBV28; j_gene: TRBJ2-2; CDR3aa: CASSFSRGTGELFF; CDR3nt: TGTGCCAGCAGTTTCAGCCGGGGCACCGGGGAGCTGTTTTTT
d_gene: .; abundance: .; v_gene: TRBV5-3; j_gene: TRBJ2-1; CDR3aa: CARSLCGAGHSYNEQFF; CDR3nt: TGTGCCAGAAGCTTGTGTGGTGCTGGCCACTCCTACAATGAGCAGTTCTTC
d_gene: TRBD2; abundance: once; v_gene: TRBV7-8; j_gene: TRBJ2-1; CDR3aa: CASSLGLALNYNEQFF; CDR3nt: TGTGCCAGCAGCTTGGGACTAGCTTTAAACTACAATGAGCAGTTCTTC
d_gene: TRBD1; abundance: .; v_gene: TRBV6-1; j_gene: TRBJ1-1; CDR3aa: CASSEQGETEAFF; CDR3nt: TGTGCCAGCAGTGAACAGGGGGAGACTGAAGCTTTCTTT
d_gene: .; abundance: .; v_gene: TRBV19; j_gene: TRBJ2-1; CDR3aa: CASGGHDLHNEQFF; CDR3nt: TGTGCCAGTGGGGGACACGATTTACACAATGAGCAGTTCTTC
d_gene: TRBD2; abundance: .; v_gene: TRBV19; j_gene: TRBJ2-7; CDR3aa: CASSIAGSGSYEQYF; CDR3nt: TGTGCCAGTAGTATAGCGGGTAGCGGGAGCTACGAGCAGTACTTC
d_gene: TRBD1; abundance: .; v_gene: TRBV5-1; j_gene: TRBJ2-1; CDR3aa: CASSYTGGPYNEQFF; CDR3nt: TGCGCCAGCAGCTATACAGGGGGCCCCTACAATGAGCAGTTCTTC
d_gene: TRBD1; abundance: .; v_gene: TRBV11-2; j_gene: TRBJ1-4; CDR3aa: CASSLTGATNEKLFF; CDR3nt: TGTGCCAGCAGCTTGACAGGGGCAACTAATGAAAAACTGTTTTTT
d_gene: .; abundance: .; v_gene: TRBV9; j_gene: TRBJ1-2; CDR3aa: CASSVDYEGYGYTF; CDR3nt: TGTGCCAGCAGCGTAGACTACGAGGGCTATGGCTACACCTTC
d_gene: TRBD1; abundance: .; v_gene: TRBV5-8; j_gene: TRBJ2-7; CDR3aa: CASSERQGRPYEQYF; CDR3nt: TGTGCCAGCAGCGAGAGACAGGGGCGCCCCTACGAGCAGTACTTC
d_gene: TRBD1; abundance: once; v_gene: TRBV4-1; j_gene: TRBJ2-1; CDR3aa: CASSHPGTGSSYNEQFF; CDR3nt: TGCGCCAGCAGCCATCCAGGGACAGGGAGCTCCTACAATGAGCAGTTCTTC
d_gene: .; abundance: .; v_gene: TRBV29-1; j_gene: TRBJ2-5; CDR3aa: CSVARIGLQETQYF; CDR3nt: TGCAGCGTTGCCCGAATCGGACTGCAAGAGACCCAGTACTTC
d_gene: .; abundance: few; v_gene: TRBV27; j_gene: TRBJ2-7; CDR3aa: CASSLRYPGYEQYF; CDR3nt: TGTGCCAGCAGTCTTAGATATCCAGGTTACGAGCAGTACTTC
d_gene: .; abundance: .; v_gene: TRBV28; j_gene: TRBJ1-5; CDR3aa: CASSRLPQGAGNQPQHF; CDR3nt: TGTGCCAGCAGCCGCCTTCCCCAGGGCGCGGGCAATCAGCCCCAGCATTTT
d_gene: .; abundance: once; v_gene: TRBV30; j_gene: TRBJ1-1; CDR3aa: CAWSVAGARTEAFF; CDR3nt: TGTGCCTGGAGTGTAGCGGGGGCGAGGACTGAAGCTTTCTTT
d_gene: .; abundance: .; v_gene: TRBV7-9; j_gene: TRBJ2-2; CDR3aa: CASSSIAVSTGELFF; CDR3nt: TGTGCCAGCAGCTCAATAGCGGTGAGCACCGGGGAGCTGTTTTTT
d_gene: .; abundance: .; v_gene: TRBV29-1; j_gene: TRBJ2-5; CDR3aa: CSVWFTSSDSKAQYF; CDR3nt: TGCAGCGTTTGGTTCACGTCATCAGACAGTAAAGCGCAGTACTTC